This T cell receptor (beta chain) derives from a study of blood T cell repertoires in COVID-19. Assignment of participants to cohorts was predicated upon participant-reported clinical history. In the authors' methods: Scientists estimated how many nucleated cells there were by amplifying reference gene primers. Assay used: immunoSEQ multiplex PCR; TCRdb lists only in-frame clones, some missing. That table is the source of V, J and clone size, and D and trimming were worked out from the DNA. Here the sample spans roughly 290,000 clones, about 90% being singletons. V was trimmed by 10 bases and J by 4 bases, leaving 20 bases between them. Looked up from germline, CDR1 is MNHEY and CDR2 is SVGAGI. There are 15 residues in the CDR3.

The sequence came from a woman younger than 35 with acute COVID-19. Source material: PBMCs or T cells enriched from blood (not recorded which). The chain combines TRBV6-5 with TRBJ2-1, with a possible D match to TRBD2 (5 bases). The CDR3 DNA sequence: TGTGCCACCATGCCCGAGGGTGTAGGGTACAATGAGCAGTTCTTC. Encoded protein: CATMPEGVGYNEQFF.